A single TCR beta chain is shown here with its context. Per germline, CDR1 DFQATT and CDR2 SNEGSKA (reference sequence). CDR3 length: 15 residues. V trimming: 6 bases; J trimming: 6 bases; junction bases outside the gene matches: 11. The sample comes from a study of blood T cell repertoires in COVID-19. TCRdb's table, derived via immunoSEQ multiplex PCR, lists solely in-frame clones and lacks some. The profile covers roughly 180,000 clones, with around 94% appearing a single time and 0.76% taken by the ten largest. The chain recombines TRBV20-1 with TRBJ2-3, with 11 nucleotides matching TRBD2. Material: peripheral blood. This TCR was recovered from a young man with COVID-19, enrolled during active disease. The DNA for the CDR3 is TGCAGTGCGAGTCTTAGCGGGGGGGCCTGGGATACGCAGTATTTT. Translating it yields CSASLSGGAWDTQYF.